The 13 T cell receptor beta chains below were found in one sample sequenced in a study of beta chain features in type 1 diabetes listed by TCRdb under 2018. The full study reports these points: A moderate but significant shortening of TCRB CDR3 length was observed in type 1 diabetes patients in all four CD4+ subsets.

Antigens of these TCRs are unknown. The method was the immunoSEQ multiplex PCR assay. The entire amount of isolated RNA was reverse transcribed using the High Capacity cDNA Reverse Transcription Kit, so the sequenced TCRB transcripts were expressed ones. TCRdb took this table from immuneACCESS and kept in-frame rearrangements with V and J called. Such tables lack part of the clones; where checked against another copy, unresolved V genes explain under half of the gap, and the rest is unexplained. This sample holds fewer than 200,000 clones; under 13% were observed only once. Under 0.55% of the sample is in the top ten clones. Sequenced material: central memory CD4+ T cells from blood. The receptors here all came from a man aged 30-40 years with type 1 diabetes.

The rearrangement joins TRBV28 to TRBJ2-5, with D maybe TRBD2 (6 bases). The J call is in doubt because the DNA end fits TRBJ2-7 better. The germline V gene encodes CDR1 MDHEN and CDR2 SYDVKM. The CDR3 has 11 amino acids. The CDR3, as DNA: TGTGCCAGCAGTTGGGGGGACGAGCAGTACTTC. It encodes CASSWGDEQYF.

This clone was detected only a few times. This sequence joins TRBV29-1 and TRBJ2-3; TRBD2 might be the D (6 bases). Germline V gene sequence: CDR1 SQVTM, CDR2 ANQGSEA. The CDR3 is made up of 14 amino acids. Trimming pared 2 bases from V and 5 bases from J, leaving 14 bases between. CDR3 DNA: TGCAGCGTTGAATCCGGGAGTAGAGTAGATACGCAGTATTTT. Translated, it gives CSVESGSRVDTQYF.

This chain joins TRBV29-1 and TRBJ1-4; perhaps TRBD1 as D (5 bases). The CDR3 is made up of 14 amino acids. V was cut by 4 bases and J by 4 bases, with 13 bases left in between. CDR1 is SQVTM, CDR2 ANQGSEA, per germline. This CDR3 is CSVAGGAFNEKLFF. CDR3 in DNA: TGCAGCGTTGCAGGTGGGGCCTTTAATGAAAAACTGTTTTTT.

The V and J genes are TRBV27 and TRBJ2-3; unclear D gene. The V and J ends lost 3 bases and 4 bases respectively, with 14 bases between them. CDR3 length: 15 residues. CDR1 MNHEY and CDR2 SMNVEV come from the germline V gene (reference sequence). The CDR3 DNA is TGTGCCAGCAGTTTGAAGAGACTGCTGTCAGATACGCAGTATTTT. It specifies CASSLKRLLSDTQYF.

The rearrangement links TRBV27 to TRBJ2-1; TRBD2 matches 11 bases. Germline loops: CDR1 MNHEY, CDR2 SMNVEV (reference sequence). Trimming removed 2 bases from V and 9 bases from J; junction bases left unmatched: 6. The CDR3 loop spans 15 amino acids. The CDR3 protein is CASSLALAGVGEQFF. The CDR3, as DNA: TGTGCCAGCAGTTTAGCACTAGCGGGAGTAGGTGAGCAGTTCTTC.

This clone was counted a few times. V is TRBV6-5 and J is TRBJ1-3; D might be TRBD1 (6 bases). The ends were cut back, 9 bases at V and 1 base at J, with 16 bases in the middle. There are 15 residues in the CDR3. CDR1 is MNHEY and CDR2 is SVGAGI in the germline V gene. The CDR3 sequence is CASTTAGQSGNTIYF. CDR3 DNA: TGTGCCAGTACGACGGCCGGACAGTCTGGAAACACCATATATTTT.

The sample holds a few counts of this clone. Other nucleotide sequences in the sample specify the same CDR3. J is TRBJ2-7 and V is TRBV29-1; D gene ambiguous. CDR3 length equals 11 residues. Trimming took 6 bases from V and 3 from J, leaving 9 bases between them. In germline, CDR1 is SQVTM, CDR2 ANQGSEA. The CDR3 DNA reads TGCAGCGTCGCGTCTAGCTACGAGCAGTACTTC. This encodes CSVASSYEQYF.

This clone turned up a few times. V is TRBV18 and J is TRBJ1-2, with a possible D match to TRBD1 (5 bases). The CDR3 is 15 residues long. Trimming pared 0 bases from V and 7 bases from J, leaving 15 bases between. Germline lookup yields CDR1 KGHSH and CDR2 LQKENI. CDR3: CASSPPGVSFSGYTF. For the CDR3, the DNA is TGTGCCAGCTCACCACCAGGGGTATCGTTCTCTGGCTACACCTTC.

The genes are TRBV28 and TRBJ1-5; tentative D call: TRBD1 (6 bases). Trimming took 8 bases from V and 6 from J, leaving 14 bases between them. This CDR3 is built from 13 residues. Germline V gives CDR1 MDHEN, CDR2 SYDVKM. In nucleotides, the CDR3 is TGTGCCAGCCTTTGGGGGCAGGGTCAGCCCCAGCATTTT. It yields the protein CASLWGQGQPQHF. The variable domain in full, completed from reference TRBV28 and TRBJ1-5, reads DVKVTQSSRYLVKRTGEKVFLECVQDMDHENMFWYRQDPGLGLRLIYFSYDVKMKEKGDIPEGYSVSREKKERFSLILESASTNQTSMYLCASLWGQGQPQHFGDGTRLSIL.

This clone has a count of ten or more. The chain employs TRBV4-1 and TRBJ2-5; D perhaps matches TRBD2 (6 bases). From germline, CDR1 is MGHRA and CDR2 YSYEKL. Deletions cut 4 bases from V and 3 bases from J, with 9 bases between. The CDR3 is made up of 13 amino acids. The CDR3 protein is CASSRLVKETQYF. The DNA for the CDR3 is TGCGCCAGCAGCCGACTAGTCAAAGAGACCCAGTACTTC.

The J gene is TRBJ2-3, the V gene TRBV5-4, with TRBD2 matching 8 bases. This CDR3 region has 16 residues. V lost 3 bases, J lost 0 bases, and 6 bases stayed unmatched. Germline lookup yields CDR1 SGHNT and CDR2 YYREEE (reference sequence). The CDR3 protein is CASSSPGTRSTDTQYF. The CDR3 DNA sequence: TGTGCCAGCAGCTCCCCCGGGACTAGGAGCACAGATACGCAGTATTTT.

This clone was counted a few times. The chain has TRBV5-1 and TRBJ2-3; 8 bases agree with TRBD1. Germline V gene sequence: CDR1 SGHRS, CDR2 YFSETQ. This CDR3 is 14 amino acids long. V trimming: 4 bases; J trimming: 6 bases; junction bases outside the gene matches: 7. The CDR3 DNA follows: TGCGCCAGCAGCCTAGAAAGACAGGGGGATACGCAGTATTTT. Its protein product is CASSLERQGDTQYF.

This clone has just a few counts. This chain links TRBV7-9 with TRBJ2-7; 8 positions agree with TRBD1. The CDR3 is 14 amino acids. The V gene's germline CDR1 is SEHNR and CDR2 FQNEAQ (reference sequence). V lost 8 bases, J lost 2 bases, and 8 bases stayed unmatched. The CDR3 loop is CASDAGDRTYEQYF. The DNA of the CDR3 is TGTGCCAGCGACGCTGGGGACAGGACCTACGAGCAGTACTTC.